This TCR beta chain was identified during a study of cytomegalovirus exposure and HLA in healthy donors. Study-level results: Sequence variants that were highly shared formed a cluster that was likely a sequencing artifact. Being productive about 87% or about 30% of the time was typical of most TCR beta V segments in an earlier analysis. With high specificity and sensitivity, the classifier reportedly diagnosed cytomegalovirus status.

This CDR3 spans 17 amino acids. CDR1 is LGHNA and CDR2 is YSLEER in the germline V gene. With 0 bases clipped from V and 0 bases from J, the junction kept 1 base outside the gene matches. This clone was picked up a small number of times. No antigen is known for it. PCR employed 60 Vbeta and 13 Jbeta primers. The method was immunoSEQ multiplex PCR; TCRdb's version includes in-frame clones alone and lacks a portion of them. In the table there are roughly 97,000 clones, approximately 78% of which are singletons. The receptor was isolated from a woman in her thirties or forties in good health and CMV-seronegative. The chain links TRBV4-3 to TRBJ1-3; 11 bases are a match to TRBD1. The sample taken for sequencing was PBMCs. In nucleotides, the CDR3 is TGCGCCAGCAGCCAAGAGGGGACAGGGGGCTCTGGAAACACCATATATTTT. It codes for CASSQEGTGGSGNTIYF.